The present TCR beta chain was sequenced within a study of blood T cell repertoires in COVID-19 (dated by TCRdb to 2019 to 2021). Regarding the complete study: Samples covering the acute and convalescent phases of COVID-19 were provided by collaborators in the United States, Italy and Spain. The prospective study material was composed of cDNA or gDNA derived from T cells, B-cell-depleted T cells, or PBMCs. Where available, HLA class I and class II types were taken from metadata supplied by the sample provider and were not determined by assay-based typing. The repertoires were made available in a free public database intended to serve as a resource for research on the immune response to SARS-CoV-2. A de-identified subject ID, COVID-19 status, age in years and sex were almost always included in the sample metadata. The samples were drawn from two sources: the first 160 participants of the ongoing ImmuneRACE study, and 950 to 1,500 subjects contributed by 6 global collaborators. The dataset comprised deeply sampled blood TCRbeta repertoires from subjects exposed to, actively infected with, or recovered from COVID-19.

Whole blood was collected in K2EDTA tubes by collaborating institutions according to the institutions' own protocols. For TCRbeta analysis, collaborators shipped samples in one of three forms: frozen whole blood, isolated PBMCs, or DNA extracted from either of those sample types. The paper's findings and limits, for the study overall: The amount of clinical and demographic metadata varied by source and participant and was provided uncurated.

As concerns this clone: Its specific antigen is unknown. Per-base quality was not reported, and no clone a single base away is much larger than it.

TCRbeta CDR3 regions were amplified from genomic DNA using the immunoSEQ Assay, a bias-controlled multiplex PCR. The source study handled its data this way. The number of nucleated cells in each sample was estimated by amplification of reference gene primers within the assay. To quantify the absolute abundance of each unique TCRbeta CDR3 rearrangement, sequence reads were collapsed and filtered. For each sample, productive Simpson clonality was calculated by taking the square root of Simpson's diversity index across productive rearrangements. Imported from immuneACCESS, the table was reduced by TCRdb to in-frame sequences with V and J called. These copies leave out some clones; in studies compared against another copy, an unresolved V gene accounts for under half, and the cause of the remainder is not known. The D gene and trimming were derived from the DNA, and the V and J assignments and clone size from that table. The sample profile shows tens of thousands of clones; 90% of them were found once. 15% to 20% of the sample comes from the top ten.

What was sequenced was peripheral blood. The clonotype was recovered from an elderly man with acute or convalescent COVID-19.

The CDR3 region: CASSYSVGDNSPLHF. Read as DNA, the sequence is TGTGCCAGCAGTTACTCGGTAGGGGATAATTCACCCCTCCACTTT. The chain is encoded by TRBV6-5 joined to TRBJ1-6; a tentative D match to TRBD1 spans 5 bases. Trimming removed 0 bases from V and 5 bases from J, leaving 8 bases between the germline ends. From cysteine to phenylalanine, the CDR3 is 15 amino acids long. Only CDR3 DNA remains: 45 bases, in frame from the first base. CDR1 MNHEY and CDR2 SVGAGI are derived from the germline V gene.